This T cell receptor beta chain was profiled in a study of beta chain features in type 1 diabetes. In the study overall: All of the samples together had around 110,000,000 sorted cells examined.

This clone has more than one count but fewer than ten. Its target is unknown. General study findings and limits: It was possible that PCR favored shorter templates, equally so in patients and controls.

Reverse transcription of all isolated RNA meant that expressed TCRB transcripts were sequenced. Repertoires were generated with immunoSEQ multiplex PCR, while TCRdb's copy carries only in-frame clones and drops some. Of over 700,000 clones detected, roughly a sixth appear once; the ten largest clones hold around 0.02%. With 5 bases clipped from V and 6 bases from J, the junction kept 6 bases outside the gene matches. This CDR3 comprises 14 residues. Per the germline V gene, CDR1 is SGHRS and CDR2 is YFSETQ. The rearrangement uses TRBV5-1 and TRBJ2-2; 8 bases are a match to TRBD2. The TCR comes from a woman between 18 and 29 years old in good health. Sequenced material: naive CD4+ T cells from blood. The CDR3 region has the DNA TGCGCCAGCAGTTCGAGCGGGAGCCCCGGGGAGCTGTTTTTT. Its protein product is CASSSSGSPGELFF.